Each of the 25 T cell receptor beta chains below was sequenced from the same sample in a study of shared clonotypes between healthy human individuals (dated by TCRdb to about 2020). For the CD8 naive samples, CD45RO-negative cells were positively selected for CCR7, yielding a CD45RA+CCR7+ population from which TemRA cells were excluded. Receptors were amplified or captured by the immunoSEQ multiplex PCR assay. TCRdb limited this immuneACCESS table to in-frame rearrangements with V and J called. A share of clones is missing; checked studies link under half to unresolved V genes, and the rest is unexplained. This sample has about 800,000 clones in its table, and 96% of those were observed once. The ten largest make up less than 0.3% of the sample. The sequenced sample was naive CD8+ T cells sorted from blood. The sample's cell subset or site label, decoded: CD45RA+CCR7+. The receptors were sampled from a man aged 25 to 45 in good health.

The chain is built from TRBV7-2 and TRBJ2-4; D possibly uses TRBD1 or TRBD2 (6 bases each). CDR3 size: 15 residues. The germline V and J ends were trimmed by 0 bases and 4 bases, with 10 bases remaining between them. Germline-derived CDR1 and CDR2 are SGHTA and FQGNSA. As DNA, the CDR3 is TGTGCCAGCAGCTTAGCTAGGGGGGAGAAAAACATTCAGTACTTC. This gives the protein CASSLARGEKNIQYF.

V and J are TRBV29-1 and TRBJ2-3, with D perhaps given as TRBD1 or TRBD2 (6 bases each). CDR3 length: 15 residues. CDR1 is SQVTM and CDR2 is ANQGSEA in the germline V gene. Trimming left V 6 bases short and J 4 bases short, with 20 bases between. The CDR3 DNA follows: TGCAGCGTCCCCCGTTTGGGGGGCGAGCCAGATACGCAGTATTTT. Translated: CSVPRLGGEPDTQYF.

With respect to this clone: The identical CDR3 is also encoded by other nucleotide sequences in the sample. The chain is built from TRBV30 and TRBJ1-5; 9 positions match TRBD1. The CDR3 length is 14 residues. Germline CDR1 and CDR2: GTSNPN and SVGIG (reference sequence). V shed 2 bases and J 6 bases; nucleotides not matched to a gene: 5. DNA of the CDR3: TGTGCCTGGAGTTTGGGACAGGGAGGTCAGCCCCAGCATTTT. Protein: CAWSLGQGGQPQHF. Filled out from reference TRBV30 and TRBJ1-5, the complete variable domain reads SQTIHQWPATLVQPVGSPLSLECTVEGTSNPNLYWYRQAAGRGLQLLFYSVGIGQISSEVPQNLSASRPQDRQFILSSKKLLLSDSGFYLCAWSLGQGGQPQHFGDGTRLSIL.

The chain recombines TRBV10-3 with TRBJ1-4; 11 bases align to TRBD1. V shed 2 bases, J shed 6 bases, and the junction held 8 bases outside the gene matches. Germline V gene sequence: CDR1 ENHRY, CDR2 SYGVKD. The CDR3 contains 17 residues. CDR3 protein: CAISERDRGTADEKLFF. The CDR3 region has the DNA TGTGCCATCAGTGAGAGGGACAGGGGGACTGCAGATGAAAAACTGTTTTTT.

The chain links TRBV11-2 to TRBJ2-7, with 7 bases that match TRBD2. This CDR3 comprises 14 residues. V shed 4 bases and J 3 bases; nucleotides not matched to a gene: 6. Germline CDR1 reads SGHAT; CDR2 reads FQNNGV. The DNA for the CDR3 is TGTGCCAGCAGCTCAGGGACTATCTTCTACGAGCAGTACTTC. This encodes CASSSGTIFYEQYF.

The rearrangement uses TRBV5-1 and TRBJ2-2; TRBD1 might be the D (6 bases). The CDR3 is 15 amino acids. V was clipped by 0 bases and J by 5 bases, with 11 bases between them. Germline V CDR1 and CDR2: SGHRS, YFSETQ. The CDR3 bases are TGCGCCAGCAGCTTGGAACAGGGTGGAACCGGGGAGCTGTTTTTT. It codes for CASSLEQGGTGELFF.

V and J are TRBV2 and TRBJ2-1; the match to TRBD2 covers 10 bases. V was pared by 5 bases and J by 7 bases, with 5 bases of the junction left unmatched. The CDR3 totals 14 residues. Germline CDR1 and CDR2: SNHLY and FYNNEI. Here the CDR3 reads CASSLAGVGNEQFF. The CDR3 DNA reads TGTGCCAGCAGTCTAGCGGGAGTCGGTAATGAGCAGTTCTTC. Using reference TRBV2 and TRBJ2-1 for the parts outside the CDR3, the full variable domain is EPEVTQTPSHQVTQMGQEVILRCVPISNHLYFYWYRQILGQKVEFLVSFYNNEISEKSEIFDDQFSVERPDGSNFTLKIRSTKLEDSAMYFCASSLAGVGNEQFFGPGTRLTVL.

The chain is built from TRBV28 and TRBJ1-1; D is uncertain. Germline V gene data show CDR1 as MDHEN and CDR2 as SYDVKM. The CDR3 length is 10 residues. The germline V and J ends were trimmed by 2 bases and 12 bases, with 7 bases remaining between them. The CDR3 sequence: CASSLDRTFF. The CDR3, as DNA: TGTGCCAGCAGTTTAGATCGAACTTTCTTT.

The chain is built from TRBV9 and TRBJ1-5; D unresolved. The CDR3 loop spans 14 amino acids. Deletions cut 5 bases from V and 4 bases from J, with 13 bases between. Germline assignment: CDR1 SGDLS and CDR2 YYNGEE. CDR3: CASRRNDGNQPQHF. In DNA, the CDR3 is TGTGCCAGCAGACGTAATGATGGGAATCAGCCCCAGCATTTT.

The rearrangement uses TRBV13 and TRBJ2-7; no clear D. V was clipped by 3 bases and J by 6 bases, with 12 bases between them. This CDR3 region has 13 residues. CDR1 is PRHDT, CDR2 FYEKMQ, per germline (reference sequence). Here the CDR3 DNA reads TGTGCCAGCAGCTTCGGATCGGAGCGCGAGCAGTACTTC. Translated: CASSFGSEREQYF.

This clone was found once. The rearrangement links TRBV6-1 to TRBJ2-1; 11 nucleotides match TRBD2. The J segment lost 6 bases and the V segment lost 7 bases, leaving 8 bases of the junction unmatched. The CDR3 is 15 amino acids. The germline gives CDR1 MNHNS, CDR2 SASEGT. The CDR3: CASTFSGRAVNEQFF. CDR3 in DNA: TGTGCCAGCACCTTTAGCGGGAGGGCGGTCAATGAGCAGTTCTTC.

This clone was detected once. The rearrangement uses TRBV27 and TRBJ2-1, with TRBD2 identical over 14 bases. The CDR3 length is 18 residues. Germline V gene lookup returns CDR1 MNHEY and CDR2 SMNVEV (reference sequence). The ends lost 2 bases at V and 8 bases at J; junction bases unmatched: 11. The CDR3 is CASSLRIPGLAGEYEQFF. CDR3 DNA: TGTGCCAGCAGTTTACGAATACCGGGACTAGCGGGAGAGTATGAGCAGTTCTTC.

This sequence joins TRBV29-1 and TRBJ1-4; TRBD1 aligns across 9 bases. V dropped 6 bases and J dropped 8; count of bases not matched to a gene: 7. Germline assignment: CDR1 SQVTM and CDR2 ANQGSEA. The CDR3 consists of 13 residues. The CDR3 DNA is TGCAGCGTACTACAGGGGGCTCACGAAAAACTGTTTTTT. Translating it yields CSVLQGAHEKLFF.

The CDR3 DNA is TGTGCCAGCAGCGTAACAGCGGCAAGCTCCTACGAGCAGTACTTC. Amino acids: CASSVTAASSYEQYF. This chain joins TRBV9 and TRBJ2-7, with D possibly matching TRBD2 (5 bases). From germline, CDR1 is SGDLS and CDR2 YYNGEE. This CDR3 has 15 residues. The ends were cut back, 1 base at V and 0 bases at J, with 11 bases in the middle.

This clone has just one count. At one boundary the junction diverges from the germline segment, which might be a read error. The V call is TRBV2, the J call TRBJ2-7; a weak D match, TRBD2 (5 bases). This CDR3 spans 14 amino acids. The germline V gene has CDR1 SNHLY and CDR2 FYNNEI. In nucleotides, the CDR3 is TGTGCCACCATATCAAACGGAGGCTCCTCCGAGCAGTACTTC. Translating gives CATISNGGSSEQYF. Full variable domain (missing parts from reference TRBV2 and TRBJ2-7): EPEVTQTPSHQVTQMGQEVILRCVPISNHLYFYWYRQILGQKVEFLVSFYNNEISEKSEIFDDQFSVERPDGSNFTLKIRSTKLEDSAMYFCATISNGGSSEQYFGPGTRLTVT.

Concerning this clone: Other DNA sequences of this sample code for an identical CDR3. The chain joins TRBV11-2 to TRBJ2-7; 12 nucleotides match TRBD2. The ends lost 5 bases at V and 2 bases at J; junction bases unmatched: 4. The CDR3 is 15 residues long. Germline loops: CDR1 SGHAT, CDR2 FQNNGV. This chain's CDR3 is CASSPLAGGTYEQYF. The CDR3 nucleotides read TGTGCCAGCAGCCCCCTAGCGGGAGGGACCTACGAGCAGTACTTC.

The V gene is TRBV5-5, the J gene TRBJ1-1; D is ambiguous. The CDR3 is 17 residues long. Trimming removed 3 bases at V and 1 base at J, with 19 bases between. Germline assignment: CDR1 SGHKS and CDR2 YYEKEE (reference sequence). The CDR3: CASSSQTIGWGNTEAFF. The DNA of the CDR3 is TGTGCCAGCAGCTCTCAGACTATAGGGTGGGGGAACACTGAAGCTTTCTTT. Using reference TRBV5-5 and TRBJ1-1 for the parts outside the CDR3, the full variable domain is DAGVTQSPTHLIKTRGQQVTLRCSPISGHKSVSWYQQVLGQGPQFIFQYYEKEERGRGNFPDRFSARQFPNYSSELNVNALLLGDSALYLCASSSQTIGWGNTEAFFGQGTRLTVV.

V usage is TRBV2 and J usage is TRBJ2-7; D remains ambiguous. Trimming took off 6 bases at V and 2 bases at J, with 11 bases between the two ends. The CDR3 contains 13 residues. Germline CDR1 reads SNHLY; CDR2 reads FYNNEI. CDR3 sequence: CASSNSKTYEQYF. The DNA for the CDR3 is TGTGCCAGCAGCAACTCCAAAACCTACGAGCAGTACTTC.

The V and J genes are TRBV7-7 and TRBJ2-5; weak D call: TRBD2 (6 bases). V dropped 1 base and J dropped 7 bases, with 10 bases sitting between them. The CDR3 runs to 13 residues. CDR1 is SSHAT and CDR2 is FNYEAQ in the germline V gene (reference sequence). CDR3: CASSLGGDGTQYF. The CDR3 DNA follows: TGTGCCAGCAGCTTAGGGGGGGACGGGACCCAGTACTTC.

The rearrangement joins TRBV19 to TRBJ2-7; maybe TRBD2 (5 bases). Germline assignment: CDR1 LNHDA and CDR2 SQIVND (reference sequence). V was trimmed by 3 bases and J by 4 bases, leaving 19 bases between them. The CDR3 is made up of 16 amino acids. The CDR3, as DNA: TGTGCCAGTAGTATCCGGGGTCTACCCGACCTTTACGAGCAGTACTTC. Protein product: CASSIRGLPDLYEQYF.

This clone was seen once. The chain has TRBV7-1 and TRBJ1-2; D is undetermined. TRBV7-1 belongs to the ORF category, with a function that is uncertain. Between the trimmed V and J ends, which lost 5 bases and 5 bases, there was a span of 21 bases. The CDR3 runs to 16 residues. CDR3 region: CASSPPLGSPKYGYTF. The CDR3 DNA reads TGTGCCAGCAGCCCCCCTTTGGGCAGTCCCAAGTATGGCTACACCTTC.

The rearrangement links TRBV27 to TRBJ2-1; D possibly corresponds to TRBD2 (6 bases). The germline gives CDR1 MNHEY, CDR2 SMNVEV (reference sequence). Trimming took 4 bases from V and 0 from J, leaving 10 bases between them. The CDR3 sequence is 15 residues long. The CDR3 DNA reads TGTGCCAGCAGTTCGGTAGCGGACTCCTACAATGAGCAGTTCTTC. This codes for CASSSVADSYNEQFF.

The rearrangement uses TRBV29-1 and TRBJ2-6; tentatively, D is TRBD1 (5 bases). The CDR3 covers 14 residues. Germline V gene sequence: CDR1 SQVTM, CDR2 ANQGSEA. V was trimmed by 2 bases and J by 3 bases, leaving 8 bases between them. CDR3 amino acids: CSVEQGNGANVLTF. In DNA, the CDR3 is TGCAGCGTTGAACAGGGCAATGGGGCCAACGTCCTGACTTTC.

The chain joins TRBV5-4 to TRBJ2-1; 9 bases agree with TRBD2. With 0 bases clipped from V and 5 bases from J, the junction kept 9 bases outside the gene matches. Germline loops: CDR1 SGHNT, CDR2 YYREEE (reference sequence). The CDR3 has 17 amino acids. The CDR3 sequence: CASSLEGSGSVHNEQFF. CDR3 in DNA: TGTGCCAGCAGCTTGGAGGGTAGCGGGAGTGTCCACAATGAGCAGTTCTTC.

The chain links TRBV7-9 to TRBJ1-1, with D perhaps TRBD1 (6 bases). The CDR3 is 14 amino acids. Trimming took 6 bases from V and 1 from J, leaving 12 bases between them. Germline V CDR1 and CDR2: SEHNR, FQNEAQ (reference sequence). The CDR3: CASSHRGANTEAFF. The DNA of the CDR3 is TGTGCCAGCAGTCATCGGGGGGCGAACACTGAAGCTTTCTTT. Combining the CDR3 with reference TRBV7-9 and TRBJ1-1 gives the whole variable domain DTGVSQNPRHKITKRGQNVTFRCDPISEHNRLYWYRQTLGQGPEFLTYFQNEAQLEKSRLLSDRFSAERPKGSFSTLEIQRTEQGDSAMYLCASSHRGANTEAFFGQGTRLTVV.